This TCR beta chain was retrieved from a study of shared clonotypes between healthy human individuals (dated by TCRdb to the early 2020s). Context from the whole study: Two women and a few men aged 18 to 49 years were included in the cohort. Libraries were prepared and TCR repertoires were sequenced by different laboratories using diverse techniques, in order to increase sequencing depth and limit assay-specific biases. For each donor, CD4 naive and CD4 memory were each given three plates, CD8 naive was given two plates, and CD8 memory was given one plate. Leukapheresis yielded between about 0.9 and 9 billion PBMCs per donor. To estimate repertoire size and how much clonotypes are shared between individuals, the study performed deep sequencing of blood TCR repertoires from a handful of healthy adults.

Using the deep immunoSEQ assay, TCR CDR3 regions were amplified from genomic DNA by multiplex PCR. Genomic DNA extracted from each cell subset was distributed evenly over all wells of several immunoSEQ 96-well plates, and each plate served as one replicate. For sorted subsets, approximately 200 ng of genomic DNA, equivalent to about 30,000 T cell genomes, went into each replicate PCR. Purified libraries were measured with a Qubit 3.0 fluorometer, size-checked on a Bioanalyzer 2100, and measured again with the KAPA Library Quantification kit. Every immunoSEQ 96-well plate was sequenced on a dedicated single-read 150-cycle Illumina NextSeq 550 flow cell. In the authors' own workflow: Because the immunoSEQ output included only junctional sequences and no quality scores, the filtering could not be the same as the filtering used for full-length reads. Sequences were annotated with PyIR, a Python wrapper for IgBLAST v1.9, and V/J genes and CDR3 were assigned using IMGT germline references. Any read was removed if the V/J assignment was weak (E-value above 1e-6), the CDR3 was missing, or the read contained stop codons, out-of-frame junctions, or ambiguous translated residues. A V3J clonotype was defined by an identical inferred V gene, J gene, and CDR3 amino acid sequence. The percentage overlap between two repertoires was calculated by dividing the number of shared unique clonotypes by the size of the smaller repertoire. RTK rarefaction, the Chao1 estimator, and Recon v2.1 estimates of unobserved clonotypes were used to assess repertoire richness. Generation probabilities were computed with OLGA for all TCRbeta clonotypes obtained by the gDNA method from a few donors. TCRdb's version of the immuneACCESS table is confined to in-frame rearrangements and falls short of the full clone set. An unresolved V gene accounts for under half of the shortfall where checked; the remainder is of unknown origin. V and J calls and clone size come straight from that table; D and trimming were deduced from the DNA. The sample yields 2.3 million or so clones; approximately 95% were counted once. The ten largest clones add up to about 0.41% of the sample.

Healthy HIV-negative adults with no recently reported acute infections or vaccinations were included as donors. All donors were Caucasian adults living in Nashville, Tennessee, USA. CD4+ T cells were enriched by magnetic negative selection, after which naive cells were positively selected on CD45RA and the negative fraction was taken as the memory subset. Blood was collected by leukapheresis, and PBMCs were isolated by Ficoll-Histopaque density gradient centrifugation and then cryopreserved in liquid nitrogen vapor phase. Analytical flow cytometry was used to check the purity and quantity of each magnetically sorted T cell population. From each sorted fraction, genomic DNA was isolated and quantified by UV absorbance on a Nanodrop 2000c. A note on this clone: No antigen is known for it. Base qualities are not at hand, and no much larger clone is one base apart.

Beyond this particular receptor, the publication reports: Pairwise subsampling led to the expectation that sequencing depth would affect the degree of clonotype sharing among donors. Across a few donors, roughly 5.1% of naive CD4, approximately 4% of naive CD8, 2.3% of memory CD4, and around 0.4% of memory CD8 clonotypes were shared. Because the study included a small number of donors, the genetic and exposure-history diversity represented was limited. Larger estimated clonotype richness was generally found for naive subsets than for memory subsets. Compared with non-shared clonotypes, clonotypes shared by all four sorted-subset donors had higher generation probabilities. Even with the large sequencing depth, rarefaction of the sorted-subset datasets indicated that sequencing was incomplete. Only blood was sampled, and tissue TCR repertoires likely differ from those in blood.

The germline V gene provides CDR1 SNHLY and CDR2 FYNNEI. The CDR3 sequence holds 13 residues, the cysteine and phenylalanine included. Only the CDR3 part of the read is kept: 39 bases, read in frame from the first base. Trimming takes 2 bases from V and 3 bases from J, and the germline ends sit 8 bases apart. The rearranged segments are TRBV2 and TRBJ2-7, with no reliable assignment of the D segment. The sequence derives from a man younger than 35 in good health. Some clones in this sample may be carry-over from other donors' samples. The sample comprised naive CD4+ T cells from PBMCs. The cell subset or site label, read with the paper, signifies: CD45RA+ positively selected. The nucleotides read TGTGCCAGCAGTGAAAACTATGTCTACGAGCAGTACTTC. Protein translation: CASSENYVYEQYF.